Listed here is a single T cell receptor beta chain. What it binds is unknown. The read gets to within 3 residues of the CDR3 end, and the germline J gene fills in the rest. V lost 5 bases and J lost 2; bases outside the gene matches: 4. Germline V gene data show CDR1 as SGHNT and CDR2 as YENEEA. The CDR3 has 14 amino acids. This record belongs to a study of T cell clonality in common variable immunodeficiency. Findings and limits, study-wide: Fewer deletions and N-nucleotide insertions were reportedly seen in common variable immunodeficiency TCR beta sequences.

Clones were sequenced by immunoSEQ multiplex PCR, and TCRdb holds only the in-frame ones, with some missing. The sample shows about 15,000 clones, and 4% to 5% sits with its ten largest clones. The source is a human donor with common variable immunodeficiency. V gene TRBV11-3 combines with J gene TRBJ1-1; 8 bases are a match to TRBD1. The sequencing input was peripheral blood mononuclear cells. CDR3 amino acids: CASSRGQANTEAFF. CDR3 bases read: TGTGCCAGCAGCCGGGGACAGGCCAACACTGAA.